Listed below are T cell receptor beta chains from one sample, sequenced in a study of cytomegalovirus exposure and HLA in healthy donors. The data were produced by immunoSEQ multiplex PCR, yet TCRdb's version contains in-frame clones alone and is incomplete. The repertoire holds under 150,000 clones, about 87% seen once, with roughly 5.2% in the top ten. Material for sequencing was PBMCs. These receptor sequences come from a woman in her twenties or thirties in good health and CMV-seronegative. The CDR3 runs from the conserved cysteine through the conserved F or W. A D gene is named only where the DNA matches it firmly. Clone size is stated in some rows and not others, as once, few, many or a class when expanded.

DNA,CDR3,J,size,D,V
TGTGCCACCAGCAGTAACCGACAGTCCTATAATTCACCCCTCCACTTT,CATSSNRQSYNSPLHF,TRBJ1-6,NA,NA,TRBV15
TGTGCCAGCAGTTTATTGCGCGAGCAGTACTTC,CASSLLREQYF,TRBJ2-7,NA,NA,TRBV28
TGTGCCAGCAGTTTAGGAGGGGGCCGGACTGAAGCTTTCTTT,CASSLGGGRTEAFF,TRBJ1-1,NA,TRBD1,TRBV28
TGTGCCAGCAGTTCCAGACAGTTATCGGGCGAGCAGTACTTC,CASSSRQLSGEQYF,TRBJ2-7,NA,NA,TRBV6-6
TGTGCCAGCAGTAGCCAGAACACCGGGGAGCTGTTTTTT,CASSSQNTGELFF,TRBJ2-2,few,NA,TRBV5-6
TGCGCCAGCAGCTTGAGTCTACAGGGAGATTTCCAAGAGACCCAGTACTTC,CASSLSLQGDFQETQYF,TRBJ2-5,NA,NA,TRBV5-1
TGTGCCAGCAGGGCCGGGACTAGCGGGAGAAGGACAGATACGCAGTATTTT,CASRAGTSGRRTDTQYF,TRBJ2-3,NA,TRBD2,TRBV7-2
TGTGCCAGCACCCTCGATAACGAGCAGTACTTC,CASTLDNEQYF,TRBJ2-7,NA,NA,TRBV2
TGTGCCAGCAGCTCCGGGACTAGCGGGGACACAGATACGCAGTATTTT,CASSSGTSGDTDTQYF,TRBJ2-3,NA,TRBD2,TRBV7-9
TGTGCCAGCAGCCCAGAACCGACTAGCGGGGGGGCGGGGGACATTCAGTACTTC,CASSPEPTSGGAGDIQYF,TRBJ2-4,NA,TRBD2,TRBV11-2
TGTGCCAGCAGTTACGACAGGAACTATGGCTACACCTTC,CASSYDRNYGYTF,TRBJ1-2,few,NA,TRBV6-5
TGTGCCAGCAGTCCTAAGGTACAGCCAACCTCTGGAAACACCATATATTTT,CASSPKVQPTSGNTIYF,TRBJ1-3,NA,NA,TRBV27
TGCGCCAGCATCACTGGACTAGCGGGAGGAACAGATACGCAGTATTTT,CASITGLAGGTDTQYF,TRBJ2-3,NA,TRBD2,TRBV10-2
TGCGCCAGCAGTACCCTTCTCCCGACAGGACCTGATACGCAGTATTTT,CASSTLLPTGPDTQYF,TRBJ2-3,NA,NA,TRBV10-2
TGTGCCAGCAGCTTGGCACAGCAATATGGCTACACCTTC,CASSLAQQYGYTF,TRBJ1-2,NA,NA,TRBV5-4